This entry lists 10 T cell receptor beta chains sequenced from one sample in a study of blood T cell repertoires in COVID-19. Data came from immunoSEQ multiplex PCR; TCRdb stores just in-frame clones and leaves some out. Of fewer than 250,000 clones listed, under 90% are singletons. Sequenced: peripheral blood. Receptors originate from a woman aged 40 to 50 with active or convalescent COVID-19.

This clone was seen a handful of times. The CDR3, as DNA: TGTGCCAGCAGTTTCGCCGGGACAGACAATCAGCCCCAGCATTTT. It specifies CASSFAGTDNQPQHF. This chain joins TRBV27 and TRBJ1-5, with 7 bases identical to TRBD1. V shed 3 bases, J shed 3 bases, and the junction held 5 bases outside the gene matches. CDR3 length: 15 amino acids. Germline values: CDR1 MNHEY, CDR2 SMNVEV (reference sequence).

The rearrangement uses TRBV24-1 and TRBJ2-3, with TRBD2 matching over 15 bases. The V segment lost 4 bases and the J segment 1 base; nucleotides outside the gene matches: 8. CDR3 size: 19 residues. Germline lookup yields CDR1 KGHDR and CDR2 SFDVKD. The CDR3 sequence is CATSDPTGLAGGRTDTQYF. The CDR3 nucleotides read TGTGCCACCAGTGACCCGACAGGACTAGCGGGGGGGCGCACAGATACGCAGTATTTT.

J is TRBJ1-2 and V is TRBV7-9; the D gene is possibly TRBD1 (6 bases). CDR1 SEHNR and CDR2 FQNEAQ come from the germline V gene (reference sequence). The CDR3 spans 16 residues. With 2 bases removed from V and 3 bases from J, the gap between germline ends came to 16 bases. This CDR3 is CASSLWSGRGDYGYTF. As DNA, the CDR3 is TGTGCCAGCAGCTTATGGTCGGGGAGGGGGGACTATGGCTACACCTTC. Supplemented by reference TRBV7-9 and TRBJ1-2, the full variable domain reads DTGVSQNPRHKITKRGQNVTFRCDPISEHNRLYWYRQTLGQGPEFLTYFQNEAQLEKSRLLSDRFSAERPKGSFSTLEIQRTEQGDSAMYLCASSLWSGRGDYGYTFGSGTRLTVV.

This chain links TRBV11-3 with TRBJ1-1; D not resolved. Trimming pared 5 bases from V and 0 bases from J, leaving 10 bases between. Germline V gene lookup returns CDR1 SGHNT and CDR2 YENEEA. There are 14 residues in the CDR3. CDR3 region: CASSPLVMNTEAFF. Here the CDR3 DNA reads TGTGCCAGCAGCCCACTGGTCATGAACACTGAAGCTTTCTTT.

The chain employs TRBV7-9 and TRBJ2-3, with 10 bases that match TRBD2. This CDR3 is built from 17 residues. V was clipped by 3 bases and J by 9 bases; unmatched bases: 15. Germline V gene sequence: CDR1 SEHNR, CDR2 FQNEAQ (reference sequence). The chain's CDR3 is CASSLVLLAGARLTQYF. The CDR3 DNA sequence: TGTGCCAGCAGCTTGGTCCTCCTAGCGGGAGCCCGATTGACGCAGTATTTT.

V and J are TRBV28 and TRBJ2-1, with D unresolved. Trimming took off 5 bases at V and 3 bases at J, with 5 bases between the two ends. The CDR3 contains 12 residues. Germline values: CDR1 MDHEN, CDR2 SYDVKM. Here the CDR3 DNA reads TGTGCCAGCAGTCAAATCTACAATGAGCAGTTCTTC. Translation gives CASSQIYNEQFF.

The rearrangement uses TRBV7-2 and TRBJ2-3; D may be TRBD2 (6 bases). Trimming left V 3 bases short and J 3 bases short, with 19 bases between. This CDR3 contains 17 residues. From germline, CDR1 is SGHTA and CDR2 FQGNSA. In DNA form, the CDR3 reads TGTGCCAGCAGCTTTAGGTCAGAGACTAGAGGAACAGATACGCAGTATTTT. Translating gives CASSFRSETRGTDTQYF.

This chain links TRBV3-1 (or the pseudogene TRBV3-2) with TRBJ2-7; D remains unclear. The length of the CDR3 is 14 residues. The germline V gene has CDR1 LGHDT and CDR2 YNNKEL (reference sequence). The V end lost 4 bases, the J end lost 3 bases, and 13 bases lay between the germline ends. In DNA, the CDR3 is TGTGCCAGCAGCCGCCGGTTTACGGTCTACGAGCAGTACTTC. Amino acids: CASSRRFTVYEQYF.

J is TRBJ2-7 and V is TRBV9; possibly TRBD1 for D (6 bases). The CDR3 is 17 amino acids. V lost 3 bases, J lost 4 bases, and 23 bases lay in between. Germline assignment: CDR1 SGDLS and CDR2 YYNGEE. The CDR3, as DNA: TGTGCCAGCAGCGCTCCGACCGGGACACCCCTAGAGTACGAGCAGTACTTC. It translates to CASSAPTGTPLEYEQYF.

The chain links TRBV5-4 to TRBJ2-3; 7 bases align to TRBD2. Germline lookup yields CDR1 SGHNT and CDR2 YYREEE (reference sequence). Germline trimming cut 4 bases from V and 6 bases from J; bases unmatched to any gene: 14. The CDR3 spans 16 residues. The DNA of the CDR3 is TGTGCCAGCAGCGAAACGAGCGGGCCCGGGGGGGATACGCAGTATTTT. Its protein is CASSETSGPGGDTQYF.